The 28 T cell receptor beta chains given below trace back to one sample, sequenced in a study of response to subunit inactivated influenza vaccine. One entry per CDR3 protein results from TCRdb running MiXCR on the RT-PCR reads. The sample records more than 550,000 distinct CDR3 sequences, 10% to 12% being singletons. These sequences were also reported in another study, on T cells expressing NK-cell markers. That paper notes: UMI-tagged 5'RACE template switching yielded the TCR beta cDNA.

Material: PBMCs from blood, obtained on the day of vaccination. Receptor source: a man aged 50-59 years who received an inactivated influenza vaccine.

This clonotype was detected ten times or more. The chain joins TRBV20-1 to TRBJ2-7; 10 bases align to TRBD2. J gave up 2 bases and V 0 bases, and 7 bases lay outside the gene matches. The CDR3 has 16 amino acids. Germline CDR1 and CDR2: DFQATT and SNEGSKA (reference sequence). The CDR3 loop reads CSARDPASGSAYEQYF. CDR3 nucleotide sequence: TGCAGTGCTAGAGATCCCGCTAGCGGGAGCGCCTACGAGCAGTACTTC.

This clonotype has only a few counts. The rearrangement joins TRBV27 to TRBJ2-1; TRBD2 matches 7 bases. V was clipped by 5 bases and J by 8 bases; unmatched bases: 18. Per germline, CDR1 MNHEY and CDR2 SMNVEV (reference sequence). CDR3 length: 17 amino acids. CDR3 nucleotide sequence: TGTGCCAGCAGTCTGCACCTGGGAGGGTGGTCTAGGGATGAGCAGTTCTTC. This encodes CASSLHLGGWSRDEQFF.

The chain joins TRBV10-3 to TRBJ2-3, with 9 bases lining up with TRBD1. CDR3 size: 18 residues. V lost 6 bases and J lost 2; bases outside the gene matches: 15. The germline V gene encodes CDR1 ENHRY and CDR2 SYGVKD. The CDR3 here is CAISPSLQGAVYTDTQYF. The CDR3 DNA sequence: TGTGCCATCAGCCCGAGCTTACAGGGGGCGGTCTACACAGATACGCAGTATTTT.

This clonotype came up many times. The chain has TRBV7-9 and TRBJ2-1; weak D call: TRBD2 (5 bases). Germline V CDR1 and CDR2: SEHNR, FQNEAQ (reference sequence). Between the trimmed V and J ends, which lost 7 bases and 4 bases, there was a span of 14 bases. CDR3 length equals 14 residues. CDR3 nucleotides: TGTGCCAGCATCCAGTGGGGAGATTACAATGAGCAGTTCTTC. It specifies CASIQWGDYNEQFF.

This clonotype was seen a handful of times. This CDR3 is CASSYGTSGRTTGELFF. CDR3 nucleotide sequence: TGTGCCAGCAGTTACGGGACTAGCGGGAGGACCACCGGGGAGCTGTTTTTT. J is TRBJ2-2 and V is TRBV6-5; 15 nucleotides match TRBD2. CDR1 and CDR2 from the germline V gene are MNHEY and SVGAGI. This CDR3 has 17 residues. The junction had 2 bases not matched to a gene; V was cut back by 2 bases and J by 4 bases.

The genes are TRBV20-1 and TRBJ2-7; 12 bases are a match to TRBD1. Germline assignment: CDR1 DFQATT and CDR2 SNEGSKA (reference sequence). V gave up 6 bases and J gave up 7 bases; unmatched junction bases: 10. This CDR3 is 14 amino acids long. The CDR3 DNA is TGCAGTGCCCAACCCGGGACAGGGGGCGGAGAGCAGTACTTC. Amino acids: CSAQPGTGGGEQYF.

This clonotype was recorded many times. For the CDR3, the DNA is TGTGCCAGCAGTATACGGGCTAGCGGGGTTTTGTACAATGAGCAGTTCTTC. Amino acid sequence: CASSIRASGVLYNEQFF. This rearrangement joins TRBV12-3 or TRBV12-4 to TRBJ2-1; 9 positions match TRBD2. V was pared by 5 bases and J by 4 bases, with 12 bases of the junction left unmatched. The CDR3 runs 17 residues.

The chain couples TRBV28 to TRBJ2-6; 9 positions agree with TRBD1. The CDR3 sequence is 18 residues long. Germline-derived CDR1 and CDR2 are MDHEN and SYDVKM. The V and J ends lost 1 base and 2 bases, in that order; junction bases with no gene match: 6. The CDR3 is CASSLFLQGATGANVLTF. Written as DNA, the CDR3 is TGTGCCAGCAGTTTATTTTTACAGGGGGCAACTGGGGCCAACGTCCTGACTTTC.

This clonotype was observed a handful of times. The J gene is TRBJ2-5, the V gene TRBV20-1; 12 nucleotides align to TRBD2. Germline lookup yields CDR1 DFQATT and CDR2 SNEGSKA (reference sequence). There are 14 residues in the CDR3. Trimming removed 5 bases from V and 2 bases from J; junction bases left unmatched: 3. CDR3 sequence: CSASGTSGQETQYF. DNA for the CDR3: TGCAGTGCTTCCGGGACTAGCGGGCAAGAGACCCAGTACTTC.

This clonotype occurred once. The chain has TRBV10-3 and TRBJ2-7; 11 bases map to TRBD2. The germline V gene encodes CDR1 ENHRY and CDR2 SYGVKD. V gave up 6 bases and J gave up 2 bases; unmatched junction bases: 6. CDR3 size: 15 residues. As DNA, the CDR3 is TGTGCCATCAGCACCCTAGCGGGGGGCACCTACGAGCAGTACTTC. It is translated as CAISTLAGGTYEQYF.

This chain links TRBV2 with TRBJ2-1; TRBD2 matches at 8 bases. Germline loops: CDR1 SNHLY, CDR2 FYNNEI. Trimming cost V 6 bases and J 3 bases; bases outside gene matches: 10. CDR3 length equals 16 residues. CDR3 sequence reads: CASRPPQLADYNEQFF. CDR3 nucleotide sequence: TGTGCCAGCAGACCTCCTCAACTAGCGGACTACAATGAGCAGTTCTTC.

This clonotype was seen only a few times. The CDR3 spells CSAEPGHYYEQYF. The CDR3 DNA reads TGCAGTGCCGAACCGGGACACTACTACGAGCAGTACTTC. This sequence joins TRBV20-1 and TRBJ2-7; D perhaps matches TRBD1 (6 bases). Germline V gene sequence: CDR1 DFQATT, CDR2 SNEGSKA (reference sequence). This CDR3 has 13 amino acids. Trimming cost V 6 bases and J 3 bases, with 15 bases left between them.

The chain employs TRBV28 and TRBJ2-7; D not certain. Germline V gene sequence: CDR1 MDHEN, CDR2 SYDVKM. The CDR3 extends over 14 amino acids. Deletions cut 5 bases from V and 2 bases from J, with 13 bases between. CDR3 residues: CASSPGTLTYEQYF. The CDR3 DNA reads TGTGCCAGCAGTCCCGGCACACTTACCTACGAGCAGTACTTC.

This clonotype was seen more than once but under ten times. V and J are TRBV14 and TRBJ2-5; D not resolved. The CDR3 length is 16 residues. Trimming removed 0 bases from V and 2 bases from J, with 13 bases in between. Germline V gene lookup returns CDR1 SGHDN and CDR2 FVKESK. This CDR3 reads CASSQDRPFLQETQYF. CDR3 nucleotides: TGTGCCAGCAGCCAAGATAGGCCGTTTCTACAAGAGACCCAGTACTTC.

V is TRBV20-1 and J is TRBJ2-7, with D possibly being TRBD1 (6 bases). Germline CDR1 DFQATT, CDR2 SNEGSKA (reference sequence). V dropped 3 bases and J dropped 3 bases, with 15 bases sitting between them. The CDR3 sequence is 14 residues long. CDR3 sequence (DNA): TGCAGTGCTAGGGAATTCGGCAGGGGCTACGAGCAGTACTTC. Protein: CSAREFGRGYEQYF.

This clonotype was seen more than once but under ten times. J is TRBJ2-3 and V is TRBV5-1; maybe TRBD1 (6 bases). This CDR3 region has 13 residues. Germline V gene lookup returns CDR1 SGHRS and CDR2 YFSETQ. V was clipped by 3 bases and J by 3 bases, with 8 bases between them. The CDR3 reads CASSSTGTDTQYF. CDR3 bases: TGCGCCAGCAGCTCCACAGGGACAGATACGCAGTATTTT. The full variable domain, rest sourced from reference TRBV5-1 and TRBJ2-3, is KAGVTQTPRYLIKTRGQQVTLSCSPISGHRSVSWYQQTPGQGLQFLFEYFSETQRNKGNFPGRFSGRQFSNSRSEMNVSTLELGDSALYLCASSSTGTDTQYFGPGTRLTVL.

The chain joins TRBV6-2 or TRBV6-3 to TRBJ2-5; TRBD1 matches 9 bases. The CDR3 totals 16 residues. Trimming at V came to 6 bases and at J to 3 bases, leaving 11 bases not matched to a gene. The germline CDR1 and CDR2 sequences are MNHEY and SVGEGT. CDR3 nucleotide sequence: TGTGCCAGCAGGGCCGGGACAGGGTCTTTTGAAGAGACCCAGTACTTC. Translated: CASRAGTGSFEETQYF.

This clonotype came up a few times. The chain is built from TRBV4-3 and TRBJ2-7; D unresolved. Germline loops: CDR1 LGHNA, CDR2 YSLEER. The length of the CDR3 is 15 residues. V shed 0 bases and J shed 4 bases, with 13 bases lying between them. The CDR3 DNA reads TGCGCCAGCAGCCAAGAAGCCCAACACGTATACGAGCAGTACTTC. Protein sequence: CASSQEAQHVYEQYF.

The chain links TRBV12-3 or TRBV12-4 to TRBJ1-2, with D perhaps TRBD1 (6 bases). The V and J ends lost 3 bases and 5 bases respectively, with 13 bases between them. CDR3 length: 14 amino acids. In nucleotides, the CDR3 is TGTGCCAGCAGTTTCCGGGGGAGGGGGTATGGCTACACCTTC. Translated, it gives CASSFRGRGYGYTF.

Only a few counts were recorded for this clonotype. The V gene is TRBV19, the J gene TRBJ1-2; D gene ambiguous. V lost 1 base and J lost 4, with 7 bases in between. The CDR3 sequence is 13 residues long. Germline V gene lookup returns CDR1 LNHDA and CDR2 SQIVND (reference sequence). CDR3 bases: TGTGCCAGTAGTATAGGTGGAGTCTATGGCTACACCTTC. Translated, it gives CASSIGGVYGYTF.

This clonotype was counted between two and nine times. The chain carries TRBV7-9 and TRBJ2-2; D remains ambiguous. V was trimmed by 10 bases and J by 6 bases, leaving 18 bases between them. Germline loops: CDR1 SEHNR, CDR2 FQNEAQ (reference sequence). The CDR3 totals 14 residues. CDR3 in DNA: TGTGCCACCATGCCTATCCCCCGGTCCGGGGAGCTGTTTTTT. Protein sequence: CATMPIPRSGELFF.

This clonotype turned up a few times. This sequence joins TRBV29-1 and TRBJ2-3, with D tentatively TRBD2 (7 bases). CDR3 size: 14 residues. Germline values: CDR1 SQVTM, CDR2 ANQGSEA. V was cut by 4 bases and J by 1 base, with 12 bases left in between. CDR3 sequence reads: CSVGMRGRTDTQYF. DNA of the CDR3: TGCAGCGTTGGGATGCGGGGGCGCACAGATACGCAGTATTTT.

V usage is TRBV18 and J usage is TRBJ2-1; 13 positions agree with TRBD2. The germline gives CDR1 KGHSH, CDR2 LQKENI. This CDR3 has 18 amino acids. V shed 4 bases, J shed 0 bases, and the junction held 6 bases outside the gene matches. The CDR3 coding sequence is TGTGCCAGCTCACTGCGGACTAGCGGGGGACTCTCCTACAATGAGCAGTTCTTC. Protein product: CASSLRTSGGLSYNEQFF.

The J gene is TRBJ1-1, the V gene TRBV30, with unresolved D. The germline V gene encodes CDR1 GTSNPN and CDR2 SVGIG (reference sequence). The CDR3 has 14 amino acids. V was shortened by 3 bases and J by 1 base, with 12 bases between the two germline ends. In DNA form, the CDR3 reads TGTGCCTGGAGCCAGGTGCCCAAGAACACTGAAGCTTTCTTT. Its protein product is CAWSQVPKNTEAFF. Supplemented by reference TRBV30 and TRBJ1-1, the full variable domain reads SQTIHQWPATLVQPVGSPLSLECTVEGTSNPNLYWYRQAAGRGLQLLFYSVGIGQISSEVPQNLSASRPQDRQFILSSKKLLLSDSGFYLCAWSQVPKNTEAFFGQGTRLTVV.

CDR3 sequence (DNA): TGTGCCAGCAGGTCGTGGGCAGGCCGCTCCTACGAGCAGTACTTC. This translates into CASRSWAGRSYEQYF. The chain combines TRBV7-2 with TRBJ2-7; D is unclear. V lost 6 bases and J lost 0, with 15 bases in between. The germline CDR1 and CDR2 sequences are SGHTA and FQGNSA. This CDR3 has 15 residues.

The chain joins TRBV5-1 to TRBJ2-2; D is possibly TRBD2 (6 bases). V was trimmed by 0 bases and J by 0 bases, leaving 15 bases between them. This CDR3 comprises 18 residues. The germline gives CDR1 SGHRS, CDR2 YFSETQ. The CDR3 spells CASSLVLRTTTNTGELFF. In DNA form, the CDR3 reads TGCGCCAGCAGCTTGGTATTACGGACTACCACGAACACCGGGGAGCTGTTTTTT.

The table lists this clonotype with many counts. CDR3 residues: CASFLQPGNTEAFF. The DNA for the CDR3 is TGTGCCAGCTTTCTTCAGCCGGGGAACACTGAAGCTTTCTTT. V is TRBV18 and J is TRBJ1-1; D gene unclear. CDR1 and CDR2 (germline): KGHSH, LQKENI. This CDR3 has 14 residues. V lost 7 bases and J 1 base, leaving 13 bases between the germline ends.

In its sample, this clonotype was seen a few times. The gene calls are TRBV28 and TRBJ2-7, with 11 bases fitting TRBD2. V lost 7 bases, J lost 7 bases, and 12 bases stayed unmatched. This CDR3 has 15 residues. Germline lookup yields CDR1 MDHEN and CDR2 SYDVKM. CDR3 region: CASNQGSSGRLEQYF. CDR3 in DNA: TGTGCCAGCAATCAAGGCTCTAGCGGGAGGCTTGAGCAGTACTTC.